What follows describes a single TCR beta chain. What it binds is unknown. Germline V lookup: CDR1 LNHDA, CDR2 SQIVND (reference sequence). The CDR3 is 15 residues long. The V segment lost 4 bases and the J segment 3 bases; nucleotides outside the gene matches: 4. The record originates from a study of cytomegalovirus exposure and HLA in healthy donors. Study-level background: Around 85 million unique TCRs from HLA-typed donors were held in an early data release. General study findings and limits: Most CMV-associated TCR beta chains were later found to appear HLA-restricted.

It was with 60 Vbeta and 13 Jbeta primers that the PCR ran. As handled by the study authors: Approximately 78 million unique TCR beta chains, roughly 11 million of them shared, were counted by a later analysis. Profiling relied on immunoSEQ multiplex PCR, and the TCRdb table lists in-frame clones only, not all of them. V and J calls and clone size follow that table, whereas D and trimming were derived from the DNA. Among 100,000 to 150,000 clones listed, 80% were seen once. Sequenced sample: PBMCs. The gene calls are TRBV19 and TRBJ1-3; TRBD1 aligns across 9 bases. The clonotype comes from a young man in good health and CMV-seropositive. CDR3 loop: CASSRGQGYGNTIYF. Here the CDR3 DNA reads TGTGCCAGTAGTAGGGGACAGGGTTATGGAAACACCATATATTTT. The full variable domain, rest sourced from reference TRBV19 and TRBJ1-3, is DGGITQSPKYLFRKEGQNVTLSCEQNLNHDAMYWYRQDPGQGLRLIYYSQIVNDFQKGDIAEGYSVSREKKESFPLTVTSAQKNPTAFYLCASSRGQGYGNTIYFGEGSWLTVV.